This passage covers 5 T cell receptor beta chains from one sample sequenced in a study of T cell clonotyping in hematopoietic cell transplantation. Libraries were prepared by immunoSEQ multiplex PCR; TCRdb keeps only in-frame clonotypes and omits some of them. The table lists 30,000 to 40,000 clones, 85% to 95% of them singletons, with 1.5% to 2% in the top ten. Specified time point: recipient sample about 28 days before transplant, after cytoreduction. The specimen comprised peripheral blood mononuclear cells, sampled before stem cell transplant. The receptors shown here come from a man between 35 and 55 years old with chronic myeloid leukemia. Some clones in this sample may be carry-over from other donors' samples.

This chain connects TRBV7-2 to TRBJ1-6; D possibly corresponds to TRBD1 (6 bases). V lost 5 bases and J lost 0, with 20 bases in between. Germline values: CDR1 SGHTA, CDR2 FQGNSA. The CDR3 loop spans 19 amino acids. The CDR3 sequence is CASSIQAGHPSSYNSPLHF. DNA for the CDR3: TGTGCCAGCAGCATCCAGGCGGGACACCCGAGCTCCTATAATTCACCCCTCCACTTT.

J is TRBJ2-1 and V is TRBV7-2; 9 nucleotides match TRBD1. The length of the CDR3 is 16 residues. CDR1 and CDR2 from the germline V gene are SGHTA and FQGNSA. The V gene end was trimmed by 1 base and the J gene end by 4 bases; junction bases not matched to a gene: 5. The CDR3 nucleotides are TGTGCCAGCAGCTTAGGCTCGGGACAGGGATACAATGAGCAGTTCTTC. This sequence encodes CASSLGSGQGYNEQFF.

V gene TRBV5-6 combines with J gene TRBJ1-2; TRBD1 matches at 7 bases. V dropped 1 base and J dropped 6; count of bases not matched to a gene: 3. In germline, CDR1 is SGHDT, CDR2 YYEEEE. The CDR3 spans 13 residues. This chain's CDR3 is CASSLPQGHGYTF. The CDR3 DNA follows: TGTGCCAGCAGCTTGCCACAGGGGCATGGCTACACCTTC.

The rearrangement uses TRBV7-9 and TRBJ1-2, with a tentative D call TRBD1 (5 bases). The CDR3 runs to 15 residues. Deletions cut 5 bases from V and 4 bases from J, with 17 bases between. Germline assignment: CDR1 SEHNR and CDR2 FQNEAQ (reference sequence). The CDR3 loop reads CASSETGTAAYGYTF. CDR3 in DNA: TGTGCCAGCAGCGAAACTGGGACGGCGGCCTATGGCTACACCTTC.

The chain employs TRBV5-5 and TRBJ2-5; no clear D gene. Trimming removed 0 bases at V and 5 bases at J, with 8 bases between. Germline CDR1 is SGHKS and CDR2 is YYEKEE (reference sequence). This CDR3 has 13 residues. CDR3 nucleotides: TGTGCCAGCAGCTTGGTCGTGGGGGAGACCCAGTACTTC. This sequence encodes CASSLVVGETQYF.